This T cell receptor (beta chain) derives from a study of T cell repertoires in cytomegalovirus infection. Whole-study context: Recently identified HLA-C-restricted CMV epitopes were used, and well-studied HLA-B-restricted CMV epitopes were used as well. Indications of both CMV infection and matching HLA type were provided by public TCR beta signatures. Overall study results and limits: HLA-C-restricted TCR beta clonotypes specific for CMV led the ex vivo response. Totalled public TCR beta family frequency picked out people who carried CMV plus the relevant HLA.

Between the trimmed V and J ends, which lost 0 bases and 4 bases, there was a span of 16 bases. CDR3 length: 16 residues. Germline V gene data show CDR1 as SGHNT and CDR2 as YYREEE (reference sequence). TCRdb recomputed calls from the reads with MiXCR, one row per CDR3 protein. The sample lists around 49,000 distinct CDR3 sequences, around 18% occurring once. To note about this clonotype: Its specificity is not known.

The rearrangement joins TRBV5-4 to TRBJ2-5; D is possibly TRBD2 (6 bases). The source material was CD8+ T cells from cultured PBMCs, sampled from culture after CMV antigen stimulation. The receptor was isolated from a human donor in good health (CMV status not recorded). Some clones in this sample may be carry-over from other donors' samples. The CDR3 DNA is TGTGCCAGCAGCTTGGGCTGGGGGGAGAGGGCAGAGACCCAGTACTTC. It specifies CASSLGWGERAETQYF.